These 11 T cell receptor beta chains share one sample of origin, sequenced in a study of cytomegalovirus exposure and HLA in healthy donors. This PCR relied on a set of 60 Vbeta primers and 13 Jbeta primers. Repertoires were generated with immunoSEQ multiplex PCR, while TCRdb's copy carries only in-frame clones and drops some. The sample shows fewer than 250,000 clones, around 88% of them seen only once. Sequenced input: PBMCs. These receptors were taken from a man aged 40-49 years in good health and CMV-seropositive.

The gene calls are TRBV28 and TRBJ1-3, with D unresolved. The CDR3 loop spans 14 amino acids. Trimming cost V 5 bases and J 4 bases, with 12 bases left between them. Germline V gene lookup returns CDR1 MDHEN and CDR2 SYDVKM. The CDR3 protein is CASSNPRAGNTIYF. In nucleotides, the CDR3 is TGTGCCAGCAGTAATCCCCGAGCGGGAAACACCATATATTTT. Variable domain in full (rest from reference TRBV28 and TRBJ1-3): DVKVTQSSRYLVKRTGEKVFLECVQDMDHENMFWYRQDPGLGLRLIYFSYDVKMKEKGDIPEGYSVSREKKERFSLILESASTNQTSMYLCASSNPRAGNTIYFGEGSWLTVV.

The CDR3 sequence: CASSLQGPQETQYF. The DNA for the CDR3 is TGTGCCAGCAGCCTACAGGGCCCTCAAGAGACCCAGTACTTC. This chain links TRBV5-6 with TRBJ2-5; TRBD1 is a possible D gene (6 bases). Looked up from germline, CDR1 is SGHDT and CDR2 is YYEEEE. The V and J ends lost 4 bases and 2 bases respectively, with 12 bases between them. The CDR3 sequence is 14 residues long. Full variable domain (rest looked up from reference TRBV5-6 and TRBJ2-5): DAGVTQSPTHLIKTRGQQVTLRCSPKSGHDTVSWYQQALGQGPQFIFQYYEEEERQRGNFPDRFSGHQFPNYSSELNVNALLLGDSALYLCASSLQGPQETQYFGPGTRLLVL.

V gene TRBV19 combines with J gene TRBJ1-1; TRBD1 aligns across 8 bases. CDR3 length equals 13 residues. With 6 bases clipped from V and 6 bases from J, the junction kept 6 bases outside the gene matches. CDR1 LNHDA and CDR2 SQIVND come from the germline V gene (reference sequence). CDR3 protein: CASSNDRGSEAFF. The CDR3 nucleotides read TGTGCCAGTAGCAACGACAGGGGCTCTGAAGCTTTCTTT.

V gene TRBV30 combines with J gene TRBJ2-1; TRBD2 matches 9 bases. CDR3 size: 12 residues. The germline V gene has CDR1 GTSNPN and CDR2 SVGIG (reference sequence). Losses at the gene ends were 1 base for V and 15 bases for J; bases not matched to a gene: 7. The CDR3 DNA reads as TGTGCCTGGAGTGCGGGACTAGCCGATAGGTTCTTC. Protein product: CAWSAGLADRFF.

CDR3 protein: CASSRQGDGYTF. DNA for the CDR3: TGTGCCAGCAGTCGACAGGGAGATGGCTACACCTTC. The rearrangement links TRBV6-5 to TRBJ1-2, with TRBD1 matching over 7 bases. The CDR3 spans 12 residues. Germline V gene data show CDR1 as MNHEY and CDR2 as SVGAGI. Trimming removed 5 bases from V and 6 bases from J; junction bases left unmatched: 3.

This clone came up once. This chain uses TRBV7-9 with TRBJ2-5; 7 bases match TRBD1. CDR1 SEHNR and CDR2 FQNEAQ come from the germline V gene (reference sequence). CDR3 length: 15 residues. The V and J ends lost 1 base and 4 bases, in that order; junction bases with no gene match: 6. The CDR3 loop reads CASSLGTGARETQYF. Written as DNA, the CDR3 is TGTGCCAGCAGCTTAGGAACAGGGGCTAGAGAGACCCAGTACTTC.

The gene calls are TRBV5-4 and TRBJ2-3; the match to TRBD2 covers 9 bases. The CDR3 sequence is 14 residues long. V lost 0 bases, J lost 5 bases, and 1 base stayed unmatched. The germline gives CDR1 SGHNT, CDR2 YYREEE (reference sequence). The CDR3 sequence is CASSLASGEDTQYF. The CDR3 region has the DNA TGTGCCAGCAGCTTGGCTAGCGGGGAAGATACGCAGTATTTT. The full variable domain, completed using reference TRBV5-4 and TRBJ2-3, is ETGVTQSPTHLIKTRGQQVTLRCSSQSGHNTVSWYQQALGQGPQFIFQYYREEENGRGNFPPRFSGLQFPNYSSELNVNALELDDSALYLCASSLASGEDTQYFGPGTRLTVL.

This chain joins TRBV6-6 and TRBJ2-1; 9 nucleotides line up with TRBD2. The CDR3 is made up of 15 amino acids. With V trimmed by 6 bases and J by 10 bases, 13 bases remained unmatched. From germline, CDR1 is MNHNY and CDR2 SVGAGI (reference sequence). In DNA, the CDR3 is TGTGCCAGCAGCCGAAGGTTAGCGGGAGCGAGCGAGCAGTTCTTC. Amino acids: CASSRRLAGASEQFF.

This chain links TRBV27 with TRBJ2-3; 8 nucleotides agree with TRBD1. Germline CDR1 is MNHEY and CDR2 is SMNVEV (reference sequence). The CDR3 has 14 residues. The ends lost 11 bases at V and 4 bases at J; junction bases unmatched: 11. CDR3 residues: CAGVAGGVADTQYF. The CDR3, as DNA: TGTGCCGGGGTGGCAGGGGGCGTCGCAGATACGCAGTATTTT.

This clone was found a few times. This CDR3 is CASSETSGNLIEQFF. The CDR3 bases are TGTGCCAGCAGCGAGACTAGCGGGAATTTGATTGAGCAGTTCTTC. V usage is TRBV2 and J usage is TRBJ2-1; TRBD2 matches at 11 bases. The CDR3 sequence is 15 residues long. Germline V gene sequence: CDR1 SNHLY, CDR2 FYNNEI. Losses at the gene ends were 6 bases for V and 9 bases for J; bases not matched to a gene: 10.

The chain is built from TRBV11-2 and TRBJ1-4; D uncertain. In germline, CDR1 is SGHAT, CDR2 FQNNGV. This CDR3 is 13 amino acids long. V was cut by 0 bases and J by 7 bases, with 6 bases left in between. The DNA of the CDR3 is TGTGCCAGCAGCTTAGATGGGAGTGAAAAACTGTTTTTT. Translated: CASSLDGSEKLFF.